This TCR beta chain was obtained from a study of CD8+ T cells in alopecia areata. Overall study context: Each day, treated patients took oral tofacitinib twice, at 5 to 10 mg per dose.

The CDR3 length is 15 residues. V lost 5 bases and J 1 base, leaving 9 bases between the germline ends. From germline, CDR1 is MDHEN and CDR2 SYDVKM. Patients with alopecia areata provided lesional scalp punch biopsies as well as peripheral blood. Sorted out of PBMCs were CD4+ T cells and CD8+ T cells. Extraction of RNA preceded its reverse transcription into cDNA, which served as the sequencing template. Sequencing used immunoSEQ multiplex PCR; TCRdb keeps in-frame clones, though not all of them. The sample holds 130,000 to 150,000 clones, roughly 48% seen once. The study, taken as a whole, reports: Sequencing of scalp samples also includes resident alphabeta T cells from normal skin.

This clone occurred a few times. Its matching antigen is unknown. This chain uses TRBV28 with TRBJ2-6; D gene unclear. The sample consisted of CD4+ T cells sorted from blood. This receptor was identified in a human donor with alopecia areata. CDR3 region: CASSLKASGANVLTF. The CDR3 nucleotides read TGTGCCAGCAGTCTTAAGGCATCTGGGGCCAACGTCCTGACTTTC.